Listed here are 4 T cell receptor beta chains from one sample, sequenced in a study of blood T cell repertoires in COVID-19. Sequencing used immunoSEQ multiplex PCR; TCRdb keeps in-frame clones, though not all of them. The sample records 400,000 to 450,000 clones, 70% to 90% being singletons. Sequenced material: peripheral blood. These receptors all stem from a woman in her 40s with COVID-19, enrolled during active disease.

This chain joins TRBV19 and TRBJ2-7; possibly TRBD1 for D (5 bases). There are 13 residues in the CDR3. Trimming stripped 1 base from V and 7 bases from J, with 11 bases between. Germline CDR1 reads LNHDA; CDR2 reads SQIVND (reference sequence). In nucleotides, the CDR3 is TGTGCCAGTAGTATAGGCTGGGGCGGTGAGCAGTACTTC. Its protein is CASSIGWGGEQYF.

This chain uses TRBV7-9 with TRBJ2-1; 7 bases line up with TRBD2. Germline CDR1 SEHNR, CDR2 FQNEAQ (reference sequence). This CDR3 region has 16 residues. V shed 5 bases, J shed 2 bases, and the junction held 9 bases outside the gene matches. The chain's CDR3 is CASSPGVAGAYNEQFF. CDR3 nucleotides: TGTGCCAGCAGCCCCGGGGTAGCGGGTGCCTACAATGAGCAGTTCTTC.

This rearrangement joins TRBV5-1 to TRBJ2-5, with 8 bases matching TRBD2. Germline CDR1 reads SGHRS; CDR2 reads YFSETQ. The CDR3 has 15 residues. V was pared by 3 bases and J by 3 bases, with 7 bases of the junction left unmatched. This CDR3 reads CASSSRAGAEETQYF. CDR3 DNA sequence: TGCGCCAGCAGCTCCAGAGCGGGAGCGGAAGAGACCCAGTACTTC.

This clone has more than one count but fewer than ten. The V gene is TRBV6-6, the J gene TRBJ1-1, with 9 bases fitting TRBD1. V was clipped by 7 bases and J by 7 bases; unmatched bases: 10. The germline CDR1 and CDR2 sequences are MNHNY and SVGAGI (reference sequence). The CDR3 extends over 14 amino acids. The CDR3 nucleotides read TGTGCCAGCATCAATAGGGGGACAGGGAGTGAAGCTTTCTTT. This gives the protein CASINRGTGSEAFF.